These T cell receptor beta chains were read from a single sample in a study of shared clonotypes between healthy human individuals. Profiling relied on immunoSEQ multiplex PCR, and the TCRdb table lists in-frame clones only, not all of them. The sample records around 1,900,000 clones, around 93% being singletons. What was sequenced was naive CD8+ T cells from PBMCs. The receptors stem from a man between 18 and 35 years old in good health. Some clones in this sample may be carry-over from other donors' samples. Each CDR3 is given with its conserved first and last residue. A D gene is named only where the DNA matches it firmly. The listing skips clone size in some rows; elsewhere it reads once, few, many or a size class.

CDR3aa: CASSAGTSGFDEQFF
CDR3nt: TGTGCCAGCAGCGCTGGGACTAGCGGGTTTGATGAGCAGTTCTTC
abundance: .
d_gene: TRBD2
j_gene: TRBJ2-1
v_gene: TRBV9

CDR3aa: CASSYGFWTEAFF
CDR3nt: TGTGCCAGCAGTTACGGATTTTGGACTGAAGCTTTCTTT
abundance: once
d_gene: .
j_gene: TRBJ1-1
v_gene: TRBV28

CDR3aa: CASSQELGNEQFF
CDR3nt: TGCGCCAGCAGCCAGGAGCTGGGCAATGAGCAGTTCTTC
abundance: .
d_gene: .
j_gene: TRBJ2-1
v_gene: TRBV4-3

CDR3aa: CASSAGGSGNTIYF
CDR3nt: TGTGCCAGCTCAGCGGGGGGCTCTGGAAACACCATATATTTT
abundance: .
d_gene: .
j_gene: TRBJ1-3
v_gene: TRBV18

CDR3aa: CASSIRGQVTANYGYTF
CDR3nt: TGTGCCAGTAGTATAAGGGGACAAGTCACTGCAAACTATGGCTACACCTTC
abundance: .
d_gene: .
j_gene: TRBJ1-2
v_gene: TRBV19

CDR3aa: CASSPGTRGWDTQYF
CDR3nt: TGTGCCAGCAGCCCCGGGACTAGGGGCTGGGATACGCAGTATTTT
abundance: .
d_gene: TRBD2
j_gene: TRBJ2-3
v_gene: TRBV9

CDR3aa: CASSTGGGLQETQYF
CDR3nt: TGTGCCAGCAGCACGGGCGGAGGACTCCAAGAGACCCAGTACTTC
abundance: .
d_gene: .
j_gene: TRBJ2-5
v_gene: TRBV7-2

CDR3aa: CASSPRRAATGELFF
CDR3nt: TGTGCCAGCTCACCACGTCGGGCTGCCACCGGGGAGCTGTTTTTT
abundance: .
d_gene: .
j_gene: TRBJ2-2
v_gene: TRBV18

CDR3aa: CATPWEGENTGELFF
CDR3nt: TGTGCCACCCCATGGGAGGGCGAAAACACCGGGGAGCTGTTTTTT
abundance: .
d_gene: TRBD2
j_gene: TRBJ2-2
v_gene: TRBV27

CDR3aa: CASSFGGSNTEAFF
CDR3nt: TGTGCCAGCAGTTTCGGGGGCTCGAACACTGAAGCTTTCTTT
abundance: few
d_gene: .
j_gene: TRBJ1-1
v_gene: TRBV27

CDR3aa: CASSLVSSGSYEQYF
CDR3nt: TGCGCCAGCAGCTTGGTTTCTAGCGGGAGTTACGAGCAGTACTTC
abundance: .
d_gene: TRBD2
j_gene: TRBJ2-7
v_gene: TRBV5-1

CDR3aa: CATSQGAFADTQYF
CDR3nt: TGTGCCACCAGCCAGGGGGCTTTCGCAGATACGCAGTATTTT
abundance: .
d_gene: TRBD1
j_gene: TRBJ2-3
v_gene: TRBV15

CDR3aa: CASSLAIDYEQYF
CDR3nt: TGTGCCAGCAGCTTGGCCATCGACTACGAGCAGTACTTC
abundance: once
d_gene: .
j_gene: TRBJ2-7
v_gene: TRBV5-3

CDR3aa: CASSSDSGRSYNEQFF
CDR3nt: TGTGCCAGCAGCTCGGATAGCGGGAGGAGTTACAATGAGCAGTTCTTC
abundance: .
d_gene: TRBD2
j_gene: TRBJ2-1
v_gene: TRBV7-9

CDR3aa: CATGVSGGIYEQYF
CDR3nt: TGCGCCACTGGGGTCAGCGGGGGGATTTACGAGCAGTACTTC
abundance: .
d_gene: TRBD2
j_gene: TRBJ2-7
v_gene: TRBV10-2

CDR3aa: CATSRGGLGYEQYF
CDR3nt: TGTGCCACCAGCCGGGGGGGGCTGGGGTACGAGCAGTACTTC
abundance: .
d_gene: TRBD2
j_gene: TRBJ2-7
v_gene: TRBV15

CDR3aa: CASSEFRVSSYNEQFF
CDR3nt: TGTGCCAGCAGTGAGTTCCGTGTGAGCTCCTACAATGAGCAGTTCTTC
abundance: .
d_gene: .
j_gene: TRBJ2-1
v_gene: TRBV2

CDR3aa: CASSESRGHLTSGELFF
CDR3nt: TGTGCCAGCAGTGAAAGTAGGGGACACCTCACATCCGGGGAGCTGTTTTTT
abundance: .
d_gene: .
j_gene: TRBJ2-2
v_gene: TRBV2

CDR3aa: CASSPARDSFSDTQYF
CDR3nt: TGTGCCAGTAGCCCGGCCCGGGACAGCTTTTCGGATACGCAGTATTTT
abundance: .
d_gene: TRBD1
j_gene: TRBJ2-3
v_gene: TRBV19

CDR3aa: CASSVGDGSSYEQYF
CDR3nt: TGTGCCAGCAGCGTAGGCGACGGCAGCTCCTACGAGCAGTACTTC
abundance: .
d_gene: .
j_gene: TRBJ2-7
v_gene: TRBV9

CDR3aa: CASHTGSEQYF
CDR3nt: TGCGCCAGCCATACAGGGAGCGAGCAGTACTTC
abundance: .
d_gene: .
j_gene: TRBJ2-7
v_gene: TRBV5-1

CDR3aa: CASSPLSGSIGELFF
CDR3nt: TGTGCCAGCAGCCCACTTAGCGGGAGTATCGGGGAGCTGTTTTTT
abundance: once
d_gene: TRBD2
j_gene: TRBJ2-2
v_gene: TRBV5-4

CDR3aa: CSVLAGDEKLFF
CDR3nt: TGCAGCGTTTTGGCAGGGGATGAAAAACTGTTTTTT
abundance: .
d_gene: .
j_gene: TRBJ1-4
v_gene: TRBV29-1

CDR3aa: CASSGVANYNEQFF
CDR3nt: TGTGCCTCATCCGGGGTAGCCAACTACAATGAGCAGTTCTTC
abundance: once
d_gene: .
j_gene: TRBJ2-1
v_gene: TRBV10-3

CDR3aa: CASSQVGLNTEAFF
CDR3nt: TGCGCCAGCAGCCAAGTAGGATTGAACACTGAAGCTTTCTTT
abundance: .
d_gene: .
j_gene: TRBJ1-1
v_gene: TRBV4-3

CDR3aa: CASSLKREGPNEQFF
CDR3nt: TGTGCCAGCAGTTTGAAGCGGGAGGGCCCCAATGAGCAGTTCTTC
abundance: .
d_gene: TRBD2
j_gene: TRBJ2-1
v_gene: TRBV7-6

CDR3aa: CASTPFGNTEAFF
CDR3nt: TGCGCCAGCACCCCCTTCGGGAACACTGAAGCTTTCTTT
abundance: once
d_gene: .
j_gene: TRBJ1-1
v_gene: TRBV5-1

CDR3aa: CASCWTGGPYGYTF
CDR3nt: TGTGCCAGTTGTTGGACAGGGGGACCCTATGGCTACACCTTC
abundance: .
d_gene: TRBD1
j_gene: TRBJ1-2
v_gene: TRBV19

CDR3aa: CASSGGIYGYTF
CDR3nt: TGTGCCAGCAGCGGGGGTATCTATGGCTACACCTTC
abundance: .
d_gene: .
j_gene: TRBJ1-2
v_gene: TRBV9

CDR3aa: CASSPGREEQYF
CDR3nt: TGCGCCAGCAGCCCGGGACGGGAGGAGCAGTACTTC
abundance: .
d_gene: .
j_gene: TRBJ2-7
v_gene: TRBV5-1

CDR3aa: CASRRKKLFF
CDR3nt: TGTGCCAGTAGGAGGAAAAAACTGTTTTTT
abundance: .
d_gene: .
j_gene: TRBJ1-4
v_gene: TRBV19

CDR3aa: CASGLARSRETQYF
CDR3nt: TGTGCCAGCGGACTAGCGAGGAGTAGGGAGACCCAGTACTTC
abundance: .
d_gene: TRBD2
j_gene: TRBJ2-5
v_gene: TRBV5-6

CDR3aa: CAISESTHVGLAGGGEQFF
CDR3nt: TGTGCCATCAGTGAGTCGACTCATGTGGGACTAGCGGGAGGGGGTGAGCAGTTCTTC
abundance: .
d_gene: TRBD2
j_gene: TRBJ2-1
v_gene: TRBV10-3

CDR3aa: CARGTGDFRGTEAFF
CDR3nt: TGTGCCAGGGGGACGGGAGATTTCCGGGGCACTGAAGCTTTCTTT
abundance: .
d_gene: .
j_gene: TRBJ1-1
v_gene: TRBV11-3

CDR3aa: CASSTFQGKSGEKLFF
CDR3nt: TGTGCCAGCAGCACCTTTCAGGGGAAGAGCGGTGAAAAACTGTTTTTT
abundance: .
d_gene: .
j_gene: TRBJ1-4
v_gene: TRBV6-6

CDR3aa: CAVRDRGYEQYF
CDR3nt: TGTGCCGTCCGGGACAGGGGGTACGAGCAGTACTTC
abundance: .
d_gene: TRBD1
j_gene: TRBJ2-7
v_gene: TRBV6-1

CDR3aa: CASNLRGYYGYTF
CDR3nt: TGTGCCAGCAACTTACGGGGGTACTATGGCTACACCTTC
abundance: .
d_gene: .
j_gene: TRBJ1-2
v_gene: TRBV11-3

CDR3aa: CASRRSGIQETQYF
CDR3nt: TGTGCCAGCAGGAGGTCCGGCATCCAAGAGACCCAGTACTTC
abundance: once
d_gene: .
j_gene: TRBJ2-5
v_gene: TRBV27

CDR3aa: CASSPTDRARYEQYF
CDR3nt: TGTGCCAGCAGTCCGACGGACAGGGCGCGCTACGAGCAGTACTTC
abundance: .
d_gene: TRBD1
j_gene: TRBJ2-7
v_gene: TRBV28

CDR3aa: CSASGGNEQFF
CDR3nt: TGCAGTGCTAGTGGCGGGAATGAGCAGTTCTTC
abundance: .
d_gene: .
j_gene: TRBJ2-1
v_gene: TRBV20-1

CDR3aa: CASSAEPQTIHSYEQYF
CDR3nt: TGTGCCAGCAGCGCGGAGCCCCAGACTATCCACTCCTACGAGCAGTACTTC
abundance: .
d_gene: .
j_gene: TRBJ2-7
v_gene: TRBV7-9

CDR3aa: CASSEGRIDQETQYF
CDR3nt: TGTGCCAGCAGTGAGGGCAGAATAGACCAAGAGACCCAGTACTTC
abundance: .
d_gene: .
j_gene: TRBJ2-5
v_gene: TRBV6-1

CDR3aa: CASSFLSGRGLQPQHF
CDR3nt: TGTGCCAGCAGTTTCTTGAGCGGCAGGGGGCTACAGCCCCAGCATTTT
abundance: .
d_gene: TRBD1
j_gene: TRBJ1-5
v_gene: TRBV28

CDR3aa: CASSYTIASLEAQYF
CDR3nt: TGTGCCAGCAGTTACACAATCGCCTCCCTTGAGGCCCAGTACTTC
abundance: .
d_gene: .
j_gene: TRBJ2-5
v_gene: TRBV6-5

CDR3aa: CASSIGLRQTEAFF
CDR3nt: TGTGCCAGTAGTATAGGACTAAGGCAAACTGAAGCTTTCTTT
abundance: few
d_gene: .
j_gene: TRBJ1-1
v_gene: TRBV19

CDR3aa: CASSLGLVNQYF
CDR3nt: TGTGCCAGCAGCTTAGGGCTAGTGAACCAGTACTTC
abundance: .
d_gene: .
j_gene: TRBJ2-7
v_gene: TRBV11-2

CDR3aa: CASSTRGQGTYNEQFF
CDR3nt: TGTGCCAGCAGCACAAGAGGGCAGGGGACCTACAATGAGCAGTTCTTC
abundance: .
d_gene: .
j_gene: TRBJ2-1
v_gene: TRBV7-8

CDR3aa: CASTMTENTEAFF
CDR3nt: TGTGCCAGCACCATGACGGAGAACACTGAAGCTTTCTTT
abundance: once
d_gene: .
j_gene: TRBJ1-1
v_gene: TRBV7-9

CDR3aa: CASSVGSREQYF
CDR3nt: TGTGCCAGCAGTGTCGGCAGTCGGGAGCAGTACTTC
abundance: .
d_gene: .
j_gene: TRBJ2-7
v_gene: TRBV6-1

CDR3aa: CASSLEVGQGPSRDNQPQHF
CDR3nt: TGTGCCAGCAGCTTAGAAGTGGGACAGGGACCATCGAGGGACAATCAGCCCCAGCATTTT
abundance: .
d_gene: TRBD1
j_gene: TRBJ1-5
v_gene: TRBV11-2

CDR3aa: CASSEYPGQGGIYGYTF
CDR3nt: TGTGCCAGCAGTGAATACCCGGGACAGGGAGGGATCTATGGCTACACCTTC
abundance: .
d_gene: TRBD1
j_gene: TRBJ1-2
v_gene: TRBV2

CDR3aa: CASSGGASEAFF
CDR3nt: TGTGCCAGCAGCGGCGGGGCCTCTGAAGCTTTCTTT
abundance: .
d_gene: .
j_gene: TRBJ1-1
v_gene: TRBV5-4

CDR3aa: CASSSDPVSYGYTF
CDR3nt: TGTGCCAGCAGCTCCGACCCGGTCAGCTATGGCTACACCTTC
abundance: .
d_gene: .
j_gene: TRBJ1-2
v_gene: TRBV6-6

CDR3aa: CASSPQGGTEQYF
CDR3nt: TGTGCCAGCAGCCCCCAGGGGGGGACCGAGCAGTACTTC
abundance: .
d_gene: .
j_gene: TRBJ2-7
v_gene: TRBV13